This TCR beta chain originates from a study of T-cell memory formation after mild COVID-19. The study's findings and limits: Pre-infection memory showed some responding clones, and this suggested that cross-reactive memory joined.

With regard to this clonotype: Antigen: not known. The germline gene is not matched at one end of the junction; a read error may be the cause.

Germline lookup yields CDR1 MGHDK and CDR2 SYGVNS. The CDR3 is 15 residues long. Constant-segment primers were used for 5'RACE, and the resulting TCR alpha and TCR beta cDNA libraries carried sample barcodes and UMIs. One entry per CDR3 protein, called by TCRdb with MiXCR from the 5' RACE reads. The sample carries roughly 550,000 distinct CDR3 sequences, about a fifth recorded once. This sequence was found in an adult woman who had mild COVID-19 (a few samples of this study predate the infection). Cell type and time point are not known. The chain carries TRBV25-1 and TRBJ1-1; TRBD1 might be the D (5 bases). The material sequenced was PBMCs or a T cell subset sorted from them (not recorded which). The CDR3 DNA sequence: TGTGCCAGCCGCCGGGTGGACAAGATGAACACTGAAGCTGTCTTT. Protein sequence: CASRRVDKMNTEAVF.